The rows below give T cell receptor beta chains drawn from one sample of a study of OX40 agonist ivuxolimab in advanced cancers. TCRdb keeps only in-frame clones here, not all; method: immunoSEQ multiplex PCR. Here the sample spans around 70,000 clones, roughly 84% being singletons. This sample comprised CD4+ or CD8+ T cells sorted from blood, obtained in a trial of the OX40 agonist ivuxolimab. Receptors originate from an adult with an advanced solid tumor such as melanoma, head and neck, liver or kidney cancer. Each CDR3 is given with its conserved first and last residue. A D gene is named only where the DNA matches it firmly. The listing skips clone size in some rows; elsewhere it reads once, few, many or a size class.

TRBD2	-	TRBV4-2	TRBJ2-2	CASSQEVAGGSGGELFF	TGTGCCAGCAGCCAAGAAGTAGCGGGGGGTTCTGGCGGGGAGCTGTTTTTT
-	-	TRBV28	TRBJ2-7	CASSLEGQKNEEQYF	TGTGCCAGCAGTTTAGAGGGGCAGAAAAATGAAGAGCAGTACTTC
-	-	TRBV18	TRBJ1-2	CASSPVPGDYGYTF	TGTGCCAGCTCACCCGTCCCGGGGGACTATGGCTACACCTTC
-	-	TRBV5-5	TRBJ2-5	CASTNIRGGETQYF	TGTGCCAGCACCAATATCAGGGGAGGGGAGACCCAGTACTTC
-	few	TRBV5-6	TRBJ1-3	CASSLYSSSGNTIYF	TGTGCCAGCAGCTTGTATTCCAGCTCTGGAAACACCATATATTTT
TRBD1	-	TRBV27	TRBJ2-1	CASSLWTGNEQFF	TGTGCCAGCAGTTTATGGACAGGGAATGAGCAGTTCTTC
-	-	TRBV7-9	TRBJ1-3	CASSLASPGSGNTIYF	TGTGCCAGCAGCTTAGCTTCACCGGGCTCTGGAAACACCATATATTTT
-	-	TRBV9	TRBJ2-5	CASSGRGEVQETQYF	TGTGCCAGCAGCGGTAGGGGAGAGGTCCAAGAGACCCAGTACTTC
-	once	TRBV6-5	TRBJ2-5	CASSLAAQETQYF	TGTGCCAGCAGTTTAGCGGCCCAAGAGACCCAGTACTTC
TRBD2	-	TRBV5-4	TRBJ2-6	CASSRGGPISGANVLTF	TGTGCCAGCTCCCGCGGGGGGCCGATCTCTGGGGCCAACGTCCTGACTTTC
TRBD1	-	TRBV10-2	TRBJ1-2	CASSGTGSTYGYTF	TGCGCCAGCAGTGGGACAGGTTCTACCTATGGCTACACCTTC
TRBD1	few	TRBV27	TRBJ1-2	CASSFVSTGGADYGYTF	TGTGCCAGCAGTTTCGTTAGCACAGGGGGCGCGGACTATGGCTACACCTTC
TRBD1	once	TRBV5-1	TRBJ2-1	CASSSKLQGAIYNEQFF	TGCGCCAGCAGCTCAAAATTACAGGGGGCCATCTACAATGAGCAGTTCTTC
TRBD2	once	TRBV14	TRBJ2-5	CASSQGVAGQTQYF	TGTGCCAGCAGCCAGGGGGTAGCGGGGCAGACCCAGTACTTC
-	-	TRBV5-1	TRBJ2-5	CASSLSGKQETQYF	TGCGCCAGCAGCTTGTCCGGCAAGCAAGAGACCCAGTACTTC
TRBD1	few	TRBV7-2	TRBJ1-6	CASSQEGGAYNSPLHF	TGTGCCAGCAGCCAAGAAGGGGGCGCTTATAATTCACCCCTCCACTTT
TRBD2	-	TRBV4-2	TRBJ2-7	CASSQDRAGGPSGYEQYF	TGTGCCAGCAGCCAAGATCGGGCGGGAGGGCCATCTGGATACGAGCAGTACTTC
TRBD2	-	TRBV7-9	TRBJ2-3	CASSLQGGGNTDTQYF	TGTGCCAGCAGCCTCCAGGGCGGGGGGAACACAGATACGCAGTATTTT
-	-	TRBV30	TRBJ1-4	CAWSGYSNEKLFF	TGTGCCTGGAGTGGGTACAGCAATGAAAAACTGTTTTTT
TRBD1	-	TRBV4-1	TRBJ1-2	CASSQDVVGYTGGYGYTF	TGCGCCAGCAGCCAAGATGTCGTTGGCTACACAGGGGGTTATGGCTACACCTTC
TRBD1	-	TRBV19	TRBJ1-1	CASSIDRENTEAFF	TGTGCCAGTAGTATTGACAGGGAGAACACTGAAGCTTTCTTT
-	-	TRBV5-4	TRBJ1-3	CASRRDGGPGNTIYF	TGTGCCAGCAGGCGAGACGGGGGCCCCGGAAACACCATATATTTT
-	-	TRBV2	TRBJ1-4	CASLKPVSILGVYEKLFF	TGTGCCAGCCTGAAACCGGTTTCAATCCTGGGGGTGTATGAAAAACTGTTTTTT
-	-	TRBV6-5	TRBJ1-2	CASSSAGNYGYTF	TGTGCCAGCAGTTCCGCAGGGAACTATGGCTACACCTTC
TRBD2	-	TRBV11-1	TRBJ2-3	CASSLAAVSGDTQYF	TGTGCCAGCAGCCTAGCGGCCGTATCTGGAGATACGCAGTATTTT
-	-	TRBV7-2	TRBJ2-3	CASSSRQTWGHSRPYTQYF	TGTGCCAGCAGCTCGCGACAGACCTGGGGCCATTCCAGGCCATATACGCAGTATTTT
TRBD2	few	TRBV18	TRBJ2-1	CASSPVSGRNEQFF	TGTGCCAGCTCACCAGTCAGCGGGAGGAATGAGCAGTTCTTC
TRBD1	-	TRBV5-1	TRBJ1-1	CASSSGTATEAFF	TGCGCCAGCAGCTCCGGGACAGCCACTGAAGCTTTCTTT
-	-	TRBV28	TRBJ1-2	CASSLRHYGYTF	TGTGCCAGCAGTTTAAGGCACTATGGCTACACCTTC
TRBD2	-	TRBV6-6	TRBJ2-1	CATRGGADSYNEQFF	TGTGCCACCCGGGGGGGGGCCGACTCCTACAATGAGCAGTTCTTC
-	-	TRBV19	TRBJ2-5	CASSEFQETQYF	TGTGCCAGTAGCGAATTCCAAGAGACCCAGTACTTC
-	-	TRBV6-6	TRBJ2-2	CASSWTATPNTGELFF	TGTGCCAGCAGCTGGACAGCTACCCCGAACACCGGGGAGCTGTTTTTT
-	once	TRBV7-6	TRBJ2-5	CASSPSQETQYF	TGTGCCAGCAGCCCAAGCCAAGAGACCCAGTACTTC
-	-	TRBV5-1	TRBJ2-7	CASSHRDEFSYEQYF	TGCGCCAGCAGCCACAGGGACGAATTCTCCTACGAGCAGTACTTC
TRBD1	-	TRBV5-1	TRBJ1-1	CASSPSGQTMNTEAFF	TGCGCCAGCAGCCCCTCGGGACAGACAATGAACACTGAAGCTTTCTTT
-	few	TRBV4-1	TRBJ2-7	CASSQVLAGIGEQYF	TGCGCCAGCAGCCAAGTTTTAGCTGGGATAGGCGAGCAGTACTTC
-	few	TRBV7-8	TRBJ2-2	CASSRQNTGELFF	TGTGCCAGCAGCCGTCAGAACACCGGGGAGCTGTTTTTT
-	-	TRBV6-5	TRBJ1-3	CASSFEKNSGNTIYF	TGTGCCAGCAGTTTTGAGAAGAACTCTGGAAACACCATATATTTT
TRBD1	-	TRBV5-5	TRBJ2-5	CASSTLPGQGETQYF	TGTGCCAGCAGCACTTTACCGGGACAGGGGGAGACCCAGTACTTC
-	-	TRBV10-3	TRBJ1-6	CAISETGLINSPLHF	TGTGCCATCAGTGAAACGGGACTCATTAATTCACCCCTCCACTTT
-	-	TRBV29-1	TRBJ2-7	CSGGSQYEQYF	TGCAGCGGTGGGTCCCAATACGAGCAGTACTTC
-	-	TRBV28	TRBJ1-3	CASSPSGTLSSGNTIYF	TGTGCCAGCAGTCCTTCCGGGACCCTGAGCTCTGGAAACACCATATATTTT
-	once	TRBV6-9	TRBJ2-2	CASPPGTPLMGGELFF	TGTGCCAGCCCCCCCGGGACTCCCTTGATGGGCGGGGAGCTGTTTTTT
TRBD1	-	TRBV7-3	TRBJ2-1	CASSFAGTGKYNEQFF	TGTGCCAGCAGCTTCGCTGGGACAGGGAAATACAATGAGCAGTTCTTC
-	-	TRBV6-5	TRBJ1-2	CASSPRTDYGYTF	TGTGCCAGCAGCCCCCGGACAGACTATGGCTACACCTTC
TRBD1	-	TRBV18	TRBJ1-4	CASSPWDRKEKLFF	TGTGCCAGCTCACCGTGGGACAGAAAGGAAAAACTGTTTTTT
TRBD1	-	TRBV28	TRBJ1-1	CASSKQGPQRDAFF	TGTGCCAGCAGTAAACAGGGGCCGCAGCGGGATGCTTTCTTT
-	-	TRBV6-1	TRBJ1-2	CASITPVNYGYTF	TGTGCCAGCATTACCCCAGTCAACTATGGCTACACCTTC
TRBD2	few	TRBV10-1	TRBJ2-2	CASTGTSGRKNHTGELFF	TGCGCCAGCACCGGGACTAGCGGGAGGAAGAATCACACCGGGGAGCTGTTTTTT
-	-	TRBV9	TRBJ2-5	CASSLSASAQETQYF	TGTGCCAGCAGCCTGAGTGCTAGCGCCCAAGAGACCCAGTACTTC
-	-	TRBV4-3	TRBJ1-4	CASSQYGEKLFF	TGCGCCAGCAGCCAATACGGAGAAAAACTGTTTTTT
TRBD2	-	TRBV11-3	TRBJ2-3	CAGSSGLKAGGSTDTQYF	TGTGCCGGCAGCTCCGGCTTGAAAGCGGGAGGTTCCACAGATACGCAGTATTTT
-	-	TRBV7-9	TRBJ2-3	CASSLSFPDTQYF	TGTGCCAGCAGCTTATCATTTCCAGATACGCAGTATTTT
-	-	TRBV7-2	TRBJ1-1	CASSLDGADTEAFF	TGTGCCAGCAGCTTAGACGGGGCGGACACTGAAGCTTTCTTT
TRBD1	-	TRBV11-2	TRBJ2-7	CASSQTGDGIYEQYF	TGTGCCAGCAGCCAAACAGGGGACGGGATTTACGAGCAGTACTTC
-	-	TRBV4-2	TRBJ1-1	CASSQETLRAFF	TGTGCCAGCAGCCAAGAGACACTGAGAGCTTTCTTT
-	-	TRBV9	TRBJ1-3	CASSVGTDSGNTIYF	TGTGCCAGCAGCGTGGGAACGGATTCTGGAAACACCATATATTTT